The 26 T cell receptor beta chains below all came from one sample that was sequenced in a study of cytomegalovirus exposure and HLA in healthy donors. In the PCR, 60 Vbeta and 13 Jbeta primers were used. Libraries were prepared by immunoSEQ multiplex PCR; TCRdb keeps only in-frame clonotypes and omits some of them. Of under 150,000 clones listed, over 65% were seen once; the top ten hold around 3.9%. The sequenced material came from PBMCs. These receptors were taken from a woman between 40 and 55 years old in good health and CMV-seropositive.

This clone appeared a few times. The gene calls are TRBV7-9 and TRBJ1-2, with 8 bases matching TRBD1. The CDR3 is 15 amino acids. Germline V CDR1 and CDR2: SEHNR, FQNEAQ (reference sequence). J gave up 4 bases and V 1 base, and 5 bases lay outside the gene matches. The CDR3 reads CASSLGDRPSYGYTF. In DNA, the CDR3 is TGTGCCAGCAGCTTAGGGGACAGGCCTTCCTATGGCTACACCTTC.

This chain joins TRBV19 and TRBJ1-1; TRBD1 matches at 7 bases. Germline assignment: CDR1 LNHDA and CDR2 SQIVND (reference sequence). The CDR3 consists of 15 residues. The V and J ends lost 10 bases and 7 bases, in that order; junction bases with no gene match: 18. CDR3 sequence reads: CAIRPGRQGADEAFF. The CDR3 DNA is TGTGCCATCCGCCCTGGCCGACAGGGCGCGGATGAAGCTTTCTTT.

The chain uses TRBV6-5 and TRBJ2-3; 11 bases align to TRBD1. V trimming: 5 bases; J trimming: 11 bases; junction bases outside the gene matches: 6. CDR1 is MNHEY, CDR2 SVGAGI, per germline. This CDR3 comprises 13 residues. CDR3 amino acids: CASSRDRGEKQYF. In DNA form, the CDR3 reads TGTGCCAGCAGTCGGGACAGGGGGGAAAAGCAGTATTTT.

This sequence joins TRBV6-5 and TRBJ2-1; 7 bases are a match to TRBD2. V trimming: 2 bases; J trimming: 5 bases; junction bases outside the gene matches: 6. The CDR3 is 15 residues long. Germline-derived CDR1 and CDR2 are MNHEY and SVGAGI. In nucleotides, the CDR3 is TGTGCCAGCAGTTACCTGGGGGGGGTGGACAATGAGCAGTTCTTC. It codes for CASSYLGGVDNEQFF.

V usage is TRBV7-9 and J usage is TRBJ2-3; the match to TRBD2 covers 10 bases. CDR1 is SEHNR and CDR2 is FQNEAQ in the germline V gene (reference sequence). The CDR3 runs 15 residues. The V gene end was trimmed by 5 bases and the J gene end by 2 bases; junction bases not matched to a gene: 4. CDR3 DNA sequence: TGTGCCAGCAGCACCCTAGCGGGGGACACAGATACGCAGTATTTT. Protein product: CASSTLAGDTDTQYF.

This clone has only a few counts. The chain couples TRBV30 to TRBJ2-2; no definite D call. V gave up 3 bases and J gave up 4 bases, with 9 bases separating them. Germline V gives CDR1 GTSNPN, CDR2 SVGIG (reference sequence). The length of the CDR3 is 13 residues. CDR3 region: CAWRRHPTGELFF. DNA of the CDR3: TGTGCCTGGAGGAGGCACCCCACCGGGGAGCTGTTTTTT.

This chain uses TRBV29-1 with TRBJ2-4; the D gene is possibly TRBD2 (5 bases). Germline lookup yields CDR1 SQVTM and CDR2 ANQGSEA. This CDR3 has 13 residues. Trimming shortened V by 4 bases and J by 8 bases, and 15 bases separated the two germline ends. The CDR3 DNA reads as TGCAGCGTTGTAACGTGGAGGTCAGACATTCAGTACTTC. Translating gives CSVVTWRSDIQYF.

This chain connects TRBV9 to TRBJ2-5, with D possibly matching TRBD2 (7 bases). Germline V gene lookup returns CDR1 SGDLS and CDR2 YYNGEE. The CDR3 loop spans 14 amino acids. V was shortened by 1 base and J by 5 bases, with 12 bases between the two germline ends. CDR3 sequence: CASSVWGGRETQYF. DNA of the CDR3: TGTGCCAGCAGCGTATGGGGGGGCAGGGAGACCCAGTACTTC.

J is TRBJ2-5 and V is TRBV11-3, with TRBD2 matching over 10 bases. The V segment lost 0 bases and the J segment 1 base; nucleotides outside the gene matches: 11. The CDR3 loop spans 19 amino acids. Germline V CDR1 and CDR2: SGHNT, YENEEA. The CDR3 DNA is TGTGCCAGCAGCTTAGATTGGTCTAGCGGGGGCGGGCTCCAAGAGACCCAGTACTTC. Amino acid sequence: CASSLDWSSGGGLQETQYF.

The V call is TRBV5-8, the J call TRBJ2-7; tentatively, D is TRBD2 (5 bases). V was shortened by 2 bases and J by 2 bases, with 11 bases between the two germline ends. The CDR3 contains 14 residues. Germline assignment: CDR1 SGHTS and CDR2 YDEGEE. The CDR3 reads CASSFGGSTYEQYF. In nucleotides, the CDR3 is TGTGCCAGCAGCTTTGGAGGTTCTACCTACGAGCAGTACTTC.

The CDR3 sequence: CASSKDRTSGRRYNEQFF. The CDR3 DNA reads TGTGCCAGCAGCAAAGACCGAACTAGCGGGAGGAGATACAATGAGCAGTTCTTC. The J gene is TRBJ2-1, the V gene TRBV21-1; TRBD2, the D gene given by the table, was not confirmed from the DNA. TRBV21-1 is reported as a pseudogene. The CDR3 length is 18 residues.

In its sample, this clone was seen a few times. This chain joins TRBV5-1 and TRBJ2-5, with D possibly being TRBD1 (5 bases). The DNA end favors TRBJ2-7, so the J call may be wrong. The CDR3 contains 14 residues. The germline gives CDR1 SGHRS, CDR2 YFSETQ. The DNA of the CDR3 is TGCGCCAGCAGCTACCTGACAGTGGCCTACGAGCAGTACTTC. Translation: CASSYLTVAYEQYF.

The chain combines TRBV5-1 with TRBJ1-5, with 7 bases lining up with TRBD1. The V gene's germline CDR1 is SGHRS and CDR2 YFSETQ. This CDR3 has 16 amino acids. Trimming cost V 1 base and J 0 bases; bases outside gene matches: 4. CDR3 protein: CASSLSTGDSNQPQHF. The CDR3 DNA reads TGCGCCAGCAGCTTGTCAACAGGGGATAGCAATCAGCCCCAGCATTTT.

The chain employs TRBV30 and TRBJ1-5; D perhaps matches TRBD1 (5 bases). The CDR3 totals 12 residues. V was pared by 1 base and J by 7 bases, with 8 bases between. Germline assignment: CDR1 GTSNPN and CDR2 SVGIG (reference sequence). The CDR3 loop is CAWSGGGQPQHF. The CDR3 coding sequence is TGTGCCTGGAGTGGCGGGGGGCAGCCCCAGCATTTT.

The genes are TRBV5-4 and TRBJ1-2, with TRBD1 matching over 7 bases. The CDR3 contains 13 residues. V was clipped by 2 bases and J by 8 bases; unmatched bases: 6. Germline CDR1 and CDR2: SGHNT and YYREEE (reference sequence). The CDR3, as DNA: TGTGCCAGCAGCTTCGACAGGGAAGGCGGCTACACCTTC. Translated: CASSFDREGGYTF.

The CDR3 here is CASSYVDFYEQYF. The CDR3 DNA follows: TGTGCCAGCAGTTACGTCGACTTCTACGAGCAGTACTTC. V usage is TRBV6-6 and J usage is TRBJ2-7; D unclear. Germline CDR1 and CDR2: MNHNY and SVGAGI (reference sequence). With 2 bases removed from V and 3 bases from J, the gap between germline ends came to 8 bases. The CDR3 sequence is 13 residues long.

The chain employs TRBV27 and TRBJ2-7, with a possible D match to TRBD2 (6 bases). This CDR3 contains 16 residues. Per the germline V gene, CDR1 is MNHEY and CDR2 is SMNVEV (reference sequence). Trimming shortened V by 0 bases and J by 0 bases, and 12 bases separated the two germline ends. The CDR3 DNA is TGTGCCAGCAGTTTATCTTTCGGGGACTTCTCCTACGAGCAGTACTTC. Translating gives CASSLSFGDFSYEQYF.

The rearrangement links TRBV5-8 to TRBJ2-7, with 8 bases lining up with TRBD2. There are 13 residues in the CDR3. Germline lookup yields CDR1 SGHTS and CDR2 YDEGEE. V trimming: 2 bases; J trimming: 7 bases; junction bases outside the gene matches: 5. CDR3 residues: CASSFRIAGEQYF. Written as DNA, the CDR3 is TGTGCCAGCAGCTTTCGTATAGCGGGGGAGCAGTACTTC. Full variable domain (remainder filled in from reference TRBV5-8 and TRBJ2-7): EAGVTQSPTHLIKTRGQQATLRCSPISGHTSVYWYQQALGLGLQFLLWYDEGEERNRGNFPPRFSGRQFPNYSSELNVNALELEDSALYLCASSFRIAGEQYFGPGTRLTVT.

This chain links TRBV2 with TRBJ1-3; the D gene is possibly TRBD1 (6 bases). Germline assignment: CDR1 SNHLY and CDR2 FYNNEI. The CDR3 runs 13 residues. Trimming stripped 2 bases from V and 5 bases from J, with 7 bases between. CDR3 amino acids: CASSEQGRNTIYF. The CDR3 DNA reads as TGTGCCAGCAGTGAACAGGGGAGAAACACCATATATTTT.

This clone was counted a few times. The rearrangement uses TRBV6-1 and TRBJ1-4; D may be TRBD1 (5 bases). CDR1 MNHNS and CDR2 SASEGT come from the germline V gene. The CDR3 sequence is 15 residues long. Trimming removed 4 bases at V and 3 bases at J, with 12 bases between. CDR3 loop: CASSATGTSNEKLFF. CDR3 DNA: TGTGCCAGCAGTGCAACCGGGACTTCTAATGAAAAACTGTTTTTT.

The chain links TRBV5-8 to TRBJ2-3, with 10 nucleotides matching TRBD2. Germline values: CDR1 SGHTS, CDR2 YDEGEE. J was trimmed by 2 bases and V by 3 bases; bases with no gene match: 12. The CDR3 runs 18 residues. CDR3 sequence reads: CASSSLAGVAGPTDTQYF. CDR3 sequence (DNA): TGTGCCAGCAGCTCGCTAGCGGGAGTGGCGGGGCCCACAGATACGCAGTATTTT.

The V call is TRBV7-8, the J call TRBJ1-2; 10 nucleotides line up with TRBD1. This CDR3 contains 18 residues. The J segment lost 4 bases and the V segment lost 1 base, leaving 12 bases of the junction unmatched. Germline lookup yields CDR1 SGHVS and CDR2 FQNEAQ. The CDR3 is CASSLGQGGQGGVYGYTF. The DNA for the CDR3 is TGTGCCAGCAGCTTAGGGCAAGGTGGACAGGGGGGCGTCTATGGCTACACCTTC.

The chain uses TRBV27 and TRBJ1-2; D call uncertain. CDR3 length: 14 amino acids. Germline V gene data show CDR1 as MNHEY and CDR2 as SMNVEV (reference sequence). The V and J ends lost 2 bases and 7 bases respectively, with 14 bases between them. CDR3 loop: CASSLRASRGGYTF. CDR3 nucleotide sequence: TGTGCCAGCAGTTTAAGGGCGTCTCGGGGTGGCTACACCTTC.

The CDR3 nucleotides read TGTGCCAGCAGCCCCACCCGGGGGGGTGGCACAGATACGCAGTATTTT. It encodes CASSPTRGGGTDTQYF. This chain uses TRBV7-3 with TRBJ2-3, with TRBD2 matching over 8 bases. The CDR3 spans 16 residues. After removal of 5 bases from V and 1 base from J, the junction contained 8 bases not matched to a gene. Germline V gene data show CDR1 as SGHTA and CDR2 as FQGTGA.

This clone has only a few counts. This chain links TRBV5-4 with TRBJ2-5, with 7 bases identical to TRBD1. Germline CDR1 is SGHNT and CDR2 is YYREEE (reference sequence). V shed 5 bases and J 6 bases; nucleotides not matched to a gene: 13. The CDR3 totals 15 residues. The CDR3 coding sequence is TGTGCCAGCAGGTCCGGACAGGAACGACAACAGACCCAGTACTTC. Amino acid sequence: CASRSGQERQQTQYF.

Concerning this clone: A junction end diverges from the germline sequence, so it may reflect a read error. This chain connects TRBV7-9 to TRBJ2-2; 9 nucleotides match TRBD2. Germline CDR1 and CDR2: SEHNR and FQNEAQ (reference sequence). This CDR3 is 18 amino acids long. For the CDR3, the DNA is TGTTCCAGCAGCTTAGGTCCTAGCGGGGATCCGAACACCGGGGAGCTGTTTTTT. Protein sequence: CSSSLGPSGDPNTGELFF.